This T cell receptor beta chain comes out of a study of vaccination and CD4 T cells after COVID-19. With regard to this clonotype: The antigen is not known.

Treatment of the sample: approximately 10-day PBMC culture with coronavirus spike peptide pools or control peptides (ViraFEST assay). ViraFEST grew antigen-specific T cells using peptide pools, then sequenced TCRs. This CDR3 region has 16 residues. Per the germline V gene, CDR1 is KGHDR and CDR2 is SFDVKD. Unmatched junction bases numbered 7, after V lost 4 bases and J lost 1 base. With the Oncomine TCR Beta short-read assay, DNA from cultured CD4+ T cells was sequenced. TCRdb redid the calling of the PCR reads with MiXCR, one entry per CDR3 protein. Seen here are more than 15,000 distinct CDR3 sequences, approximately 42% observed once, and the top ten hold around 27%.

This sample comprised CD4+ T cells from blood, cultured in vitro, obtained before SARS-CoV-2 vaccination. This TCR derives from a human donor who received a COVID-19 vaccine. The V and J genes are TRBV24-1 and TRBJ1-1; 8 positions agree with TRBD1. The CDR3 loop is CATSDLRQGSNTEAFF. The CDR3 region has the DNA TGTGCCACCAGTGACCTGAGACAGGGGTCGAACACTGAAGCTTTCTTT.